The 10 T cell receptor beta chains below come from one sample, sequenced in a study of immune evolution from preneoplasia to lung adenocarcinoma. Profiled with immunoSEQ multiplex PCR; TCRdb holds only in-frame clones, not every one. This table holds about 12,000 clones, approximately 81% found once. The specimen sequenced was FFPE tissue from an adenomatous hyperplasia lung lesion. Subset reported: atypical adenomatous hyperplasia (AAH), lung preneoplasia. The receptors were gathered from a person aged 50-69 years with lung adenocarcinoma.

This clone came up a few times. CDR3 nucleotide sequence: TGTGCCAGCAGCTCCCCTAGGCAGGTCTCCTACGAGCAGTACTTC. Translated, it gives CASSSPRQVSYEQYF. This chain uses TRBV7-2 with TRBJ2-7; no reliable D call. Trimming stripped 4 bases from V and 0 bases from J, with 13 bases between. Germline CDR1 is SGHTA and CDR2 is FQGNSA. The CDR3 consists of 15 residues.

The rearrangement uses TRBV11-3 and TRBJ1-1, with 7 bases matching TRBD1. CDR1 and CDR2 from the germline V gene are SGHNT and YENEEA. The V and J ends lost 5 bases and 10 bases, in that order; junction bases with no gene match: 16. This CDR3 has 15 residues. Here the CDR3 reads CASSAFGQAALGAFF. In DNA form, the CDR3 reads TGTGCCAGCAGCGCCTTTGGACAGGCGGCTCTGGGAGCTTTCTTT.

V and J are TRBV18 and TRBJ1-1; the match to TRBD1 covers 11 bases. CDR3 length equals 16 residues. Per the germline V gene, CDR1 is KGHSH and CDR2 is LQKENI. V lost 2 bases to trimming and J lost 8 bases; unmatched junction nucleotides: 10. The CDR3 DNA is TGTGCCAGCTCACCAGGGCTGGACAGGGGGCATTTCGAAGCTTTCTTT. This codes for CASSPGLDRGHFEAFF.

J is TRBJ2-5 and V is TRBV7-9; 11 nucleotides agree with TRBD1. The germline V gene encodes CDR1 SEHNR and CDR2 FQNEAQ (reference sequence). V lost 6 bases, J lost 4 bases, and 4 bases stayed unmatched. CDR3 length: 14 residues. Here the CDR3 DNA reads TGTGCCAGCAGGCGGACAGGGGGCGCAGAGACCCAGTACTTC. It translates to CASRRTGGAETQYF.

The rearrangement joins TRBV27 to TRBJ1-2; TRBD1 agrees at 11 bases. Germline lookup yields CDR1 MNHEY and CDR2 SMNVEV (reference sequence). The CDR3 spans 16 residues. Trimming removed 5 bases from V and 8 bases from J; junction bases left unmatched: 13. CDR3 amino acids: CASSTLPDRGLGGYTF. The CDR3 region has the DNA TGTGCCAGCAGTACCCTACCGGACAGGGGGCTAGGCGGCTACACCTTC.

J is TRBJ2-4 and V is TRBV5-1; TRBD1 matches at 8 bases. CDR1 is SGHRS, CDR2 YFSETQ, per germline. V lost 4 bases to trimming and J lost 5 bases; unmatched junction nucleotides: 11. The CDR3 is 16 residues long. CDR3 region: CASSRGQEVRENIQYF. The CDR3 DNA sequence: TGCGCCAGCAGCCGGGGACAGGAGGTCCGGGAAAACATTCAGTACTTC.

The V call is TRBV7-6, the J call TRBJ2-7; TRBD2 aligns across 10 bases. Germline loops: CDR1 SGHVS, CDR2 FNYEAQ. The V and J ends lost 5 bases and 2 bases, in that order; junction bases with no gene match: 6. The CDR3 covers 15 residues. CDR3 sequence reads: CASSELAGNPYEQYF. The CDR3, as DNA: TGTGCCAGCAGCGAACTAGCGGGAAACCCCTACGAGCAGTACTTC.

This sequence joins TRBV18 and TRBJ1-3, with D perhaps TRBD1 (5 bases). V lost 3 bases, J lost 0 bases, and 6 bases lay in between. The CDR3 spans 14 residues. Germline V gives CDR1 KGHSH, CDR2 LQKENI. The CDR3 DNA follows: TGTGCCAGCTCACCGACAGACTCTGGAAACACCATATATTTT. Its protein is CASSPTDSGNTIYF.

This clone has just one count. The chain combines TRBV6-1 with TRBJ1-5, with 7 bases identical to TRBD1. V shed 9 bases, J shed 4 bases, and the junction held 12 bases outside the gene matches. Germline V gives CDR1 MNHNS, CDR2 SASEGT. The CDR3 is 15 amino acids. The CDR3 bases are TGTGCCAGTTCCAACCACAGGGGCCCAAATCAGCCCCAGCATTTT. This gives the protein CASSNHRGPNQPQHF.

This clone occurred once. V gene TRBV9 combines with J gene TRBJ1-3; D might be TRBD1 (6 bases). Trimming left V 3 bases short and J 4 bases short, with 20 bases between. Germline CDR1 reads SGDLS; CDR2 reads YYNGEE. The CDR3 runs to 17 residues. The CDR3 spells CASSGQHGGAGGNTIYF. In DNA, the CDR3 is TGTGCCAGCAGCGGACAGCACGGGGGCGCTGGGGGAAACACCATATATTTT.